This T cell receptor (beta chain) was recovered during a study of T cell responses to AZD1222 COVID-19 vaccine (dated by TCRdb to the early 2020s). With regard to the full study: Because spike-specific TCR depth and breadth did not differ between the two schedules, AZD1222 recipients who got a second dose at roughly 4 weeks were pooled with those who got a second dose at roughly 12 weeks. A total of 233 trial participants underwent TCR sequencing, of whom some 200 had received two doses of AZD1222 and around 25 had received two doses of the MenACWY control vaccine. Trial participants were enrolled by age into 18-55, 56-69 and 70-plus year subgroups, with roughly 160, 29 and 62 TCR-sequenced participants respectively. The full study reports these points: The 56-69-year group was small, and its depth increase did not reach significance, likely because of low power. After two AZD1222 doses, both the breadth and the depth of spike-specific TCRs were significantly higher than at day 0 and than in MenACWY recipients. CD4 TCRs associated with the vaccine covered the entire spike protein, and the dominant responses were in regions 160-218 and 743-854. Only six AZD1222 recipients were SARS-CoV-2 seropositive at baseline, limiting conclusions about previously exposed vaccinees. Participants were mostly white British and included more females than males, and it was suggested by the authors that clonal diversity may have been underestimated. Because no samples from the day 14 peak response were available, repertoires could be characterized only after the peak T cell response. Epitopes outside the regions mutated in the B.1.351 and B.1.1.7 variants were reportedly recognized by nearly half of the unique spike-specific TCRs.

The CDR3 regions of human TCRbeta chains were analyzed by immunosequencing. For the original study's pipeline: TCRs in the repertoires were matched against a reference library of SARS-CoV-2-specific TCRs that had been generated with the MIRA antigen-specificity platform. Breadth was defined as the fraction of unique TCRs that were SARS-CoV-2-associated, and depth was defined as the fraction of total T cells that were SARS-CoV-2-associated. Each spike-specific TCR was assigned to its reactive spike region and to a CD4 or CD8 class using the MIRA data. Log10-transformed breadth and depth values were compared by one-way ANOVA with Sidak's multiple comparisons tests. In TCRdb, the immuneACCESS table is reduced to in-frame sequences with V and J assigned. These tables do not hold every clone; where another copy was compared, an unresolved V gene accounts for under half, and the others remain unexplained. For V, J and clone size, that table is used; D and trimming come from the DNA. The sample profile shows fewer than 50,000 clones; 60% to 85% of them were found once. The ten largest clones take up 6% to 7% of the sample.

Via the germline V gene, CDR1 is MDHEN and CDR2 SYDVKM. The CDR3 runs 14 amino acids, cysteine and phenylalanine included. Only the CDR3 DNA stays, 42 bases, in frame from base 1. V loses 3 bases, J loses 10 bases, and the germline ends lie 13 bases apart. This specimen's time point label, per the study, means: baseline before first vaccination. Vaccinee samples were obtained from the UK trials COV001 and COV002, which included a single-blind randomized controlled phase 2/3 trial of AZD1222 (ChAdOx1 nCoV-19) in healthy adults. Trial participant PBMC samples were collected at day 0 and day 28 after the second dose for TCRbeta chain sequencing. To note about this clone: Its antigen target is currently unknown. No base qualities exist here, and no much larger clone lies one base off it.

Sequenced material: peripheral blood, taken on day 0 of AZD1222 vaccination. The chain uses TRBV28 and TRBJ1-6; TRBD1 could be the D gene, as 5 bases match. This receptor was obtained from an adult in good health. The CDR3 is CASSFIGEGSPLHF. The nucleotide sequence reads as follows: TGTGCCAGCAGTTTTATTGGGGAGGGGTCACCCCTCCACTTT.